The 10 T cell receptor beta chains below were found in one sample sequenced in a study of T cell responses to AZD1222 COVID-19 vaccine. Sequencing was performed with immunoSEQ multiplex PCR; in TCRdb, only in-frame clones are kept and a portion is missing. In the table there are more than 150,000 clones, less than 95% of which are singletons. The sample in question was peripheral blood, obtained on day 0 of AZD1222 vaccination. The receptors shown here come from an adult in good health.

The J gene is TRBJ2-7, the V gene TRBV6-5, with TRBD1 matching 10 bases. This CDR3 has 16 amino acids. CDR1 MNHEY and CDR2 SVGAGI come from the germline V gene. After removal of 0 bases from V and 1 base from J, the junction contained 3 bases not matched to a gene. The CDR3 DNA reads as TGTGCCAGCAGTTACTCGAGGGGACAGGGGTCCTACGAGCAGTACTTC. This codes for CASSYSRGQGSYEQYF.

The rearrangement links TRBV18 to TRBJ1-5; D gene unclear. This CDR3 contains 17 residues. Germline CDR1 is KGHSH and CDR2 is LQKENI. V was clipped by 2 bases and J by 0 bases, with 14 bases between them. CDR3 bases: TGTGCCAGCTCACCAACAAAAATTACTTTTAGCAATCAGCCCCAGCATTTT. Amino acids: CASSPTKITFSNQPQHF.

The CDR3 sequence is CASSQAGSRSYEQYF. The CDR3 nucleotides are TGTGCCAGCAGCCAAGCAGGGTCTCGCTCCTACGAGCAGTACTTC. The V and J genes are TRBV3-1 (or the pseudogene TRBV3-2) and TRBJ2-7, with a possible D match to TRBD1 (5 bases). CDR1 and CDR2 (germline): LGHDT, YNNKEL (reference sequence). There are 15 residues in the CDR3. Trimming shortened V by 1 base and J by 0 bases, and 10 bases separated the two germline ends.

The chain is built from TRBV5-1 and TRBJ2-2, with 10 bases fitting TRBD1. Germline CDR1 SGHRS, CDR2 YFSETQ. The CDR3 sequence is 15 residues long. Trimming took 4 bases from V and 2 from J; bases not matched to a gene: 2. Written as DNA, the CDR3 is TGCGCCAGCAGCCCGACAGGGGGCAACACCGGGGAGCTGTTTTTT. Translated, it gives CASSPTGGNTGELFF.

Only one count was recorded for this clone. This chain connects TRBV9 to TRBJ1-6; D is ambiguous. Germline V gene sequence: CDR1 SGDLS, CDR2 YYNGEE. V dropped 1 base and J dropped 5 bases, with 7 bases sitting between them. This CDR3 region has 14 residues. The CDR3 here is CASSVIPDNSPLHF. CDR3 sequence (DNA): TGTGCCAGCAGCGTAATCCCGGATAATTCACCCCTCCACTTT.

This clone was observed once. The J gene is TRBJ2-5, the V gene TRBV5-1; 16 bases agree with TRBD2. The CDR3 extends over 17 amino acids. The V and J ends lost 5 bases and 5 bases, in that order; junction bases with no gene match: 9. The germline V gene has CDR1 SGHRS and CDR2 YFSETQ. The CDR3: CASSYGTSGRARETQYF. For the CDR3, the DNA is TGCGCCAGCAGTTACGGGACTAGCGGGAGGGCCCGGGAGACCCAGTACTTC.

The CDR3 DNA follows: TGTGCCAGCAGCTCGGTAGGAGCAGGGGCCGGAAACACCATATATTTT. It yields the protein CASSSVGAGAGNTIYF. The rearrangement links TRBV14 to TRBJ1-3, with a weak D call TRBD1 (6 bases). Germline V lookup: CDR1 SGHDN, CDR2 FVKESK. Trimming pared 5 bases from V and 4 bases from J, leaving 18 bases between. CDR3 length equals 16 residues.

This chain connects TRBV7-2 to TRBJ2-7; 7 bases are shared with TRBD2. The J segment lost 4 bases and the V segment lost 4 bases, leaving 7 bases of the junction unmatched. The CDR3 extends over 14 amino acids. The germline V gene encodes CDR1 SGHTA and CDR2 FQGNSA. CDR3 in amino acids: CASSYNREAYEQYF. The CDR3 DNA follows: TGTGCCAGCAGCTATAACCGGGAGGCGTACGAGCAGTACTTC.

The chain uses TRBV13 and TRBJ2-1; 7 nucleotides agree with TRBD2. The ends lost 6 bases at V and 15 bases at J; junction bases unmatched: 17. The CDR3 consists of 14 residues. The V gene's germline CDR1 is PRHDT and CDR2 FYEKMQ (reference sequence). In DNA, the CDR3 is TGTGCCAGCAGGAACTCGCGGGAGCGCCCCGTTTGGTTCTTC. Translation gives CASRNSRERPVWFF.

The gene calls are TRBV24-1 and TRBJ1-4; D uncertain. Germline loops: CDR1 KGHDR, CDR2 SFDVKD. CDR3 length equals 13 residues. Trimming left V 8 bases short and J 11 bases short, with 17 bases between. The CDR3 sequence is CATIDPPGGKLFF. The CDR3 region has the DNA TGTGCCACCATTGACCCCCCTGGTGGGAAACTGTTTTTT.